The 30 T cell receptor beta chains below come from one sample, sequenced in a study of Ad26.COV2.S vaccination and SARS-CoV-2 variants. The sample's treatment: around 19 received Ad26.COV2.S at low or high dose, single or two shots; roughly five received placebo; per-sample allocation not given. Sample collection was performed on day 63 after the first vaccine or placebo injection. Profiled with immunoSEQ multiplex PCR; TCRdb holds only in-frame clones, not every one. Of 440,000 or so clones in the sample, around 89% were seen once. The sample was peripheral blood, taken in a trial of Ad26.COV2.S vaccine versus placebo. Receptor source: a person aged 18 to 59 who received the Ad26.COV2.S COVID-19 vaccine or a placebo.

In its sample, this clone was seen once. The genes are TRBV28 and TRBJ2-7; D is perhaps TRBD1 (5 bases). V lost 6 bases to trimming and J lost 5 bases, with 17 bases between them. CDR1 and CDR2 from the germline V gene are MDHEN and SYDVKM. The CDR3 loop spans 14 amino acids. CDR3 sequence reads: CASRGLNPPHEQYF. In nucleotides, the CDR3 is TGTGCCAGCAGGGGGCTCAACCCCCCCCACGAGCAGTACTTC.

The genes are TRBV11-2 and TRBJ1-1; D unclear. V gave up 8 bases and J gave up 1 base, with 14 bases separating them. Looked up from germline, CDR1 is SGHAT and CDR2 is FQNNGV. CDR3 length: 14 amino acids. This chain's CDR3 is CASSQAGWNTEAFF. As DNA, the CDR3 is TGTGCCAGCTCGCAGGCAGGATGGAACACTGAAGCTTTCTTT.

In its sample, this clone was seen once. The DNA of the CDR3 is TGTGCCTGGGGGACAGGGAGGGAAAAACTGTTTTTT. This encodes CAWGTGREKLFF. This sequence joins TRBV30 and TRBJ1-4, with TRBD1 matching over 9 bases. CDR3 length equals 12 residues. V dropped 5 bases and J dropped 8; count of bases not matched to a gene: 3. Per germline, CDR1 GTSNPN and CDR2 SVGIG (reference sequence).

The chain recombines TRBV12-3 or TRBV12-4 with TRBJ1-2, with 7 bases matching TRBD1. The J segment lost 2 bases and the V segment lost 3 bases, leaving 0 bases of the junction unmatched. The CDR3 is 13 residues long. The CDR3 loop reads CASSLGQNYGYTF. The CDR3 nucleotides are TGTGCCAGCAGTTTGGGACAGAACTATGGCTACACCTTC.

The rearrangement links TRBV5-4 to TRBJ2-5; possibly TRBD1 for D (5 bases). CDR1 is SGHNT and CDR2 is YYREEE in the germline V gene (reference sequence). This CDR3 has 16 residues. V was trimmed by 0 bases and J by 5 bases, leaving 17 bases between them. CDR3 sequence: CASSLVFGAVIETQYF. The CDR3 region has the DNA TGTGCCAGCAGCTTGGTTTTTGGGGCGGTGATTGAGACCCAGTACTTC. Together with reference TRBV5-4 and TRBJ2-5, the CDR3 gives the full variable domain: ETGVTQSPTHLIKTRGQQVTLRCSSQSGHNTVSWYQQALGQGPQFIFQYYREEENGRGNFPPRFSGLQFPNYSSELNVNALELDDSALYLCASSLVFGAVIETQYFGPGTRLLVL.

Of note for this clone: Other DNA sequences in this specimen translate into the identical CDR3. The chain links TRBV5-1 to TRBJ2-5; the D gene is possibly TRBD2 (5 bases). This CDR3 spans 10 amino acids. Trimming left V 7 bases short and J 5 bases short, with 6 bases between. CDR1 is SGHRS and CDR2 is YFSETQ in the germline V gene. CDR3 in amino acids: CASGGETQYF. DNA of the CDR3: TGCGCCAGCGGCGGGGAGACCCAGTACTTC.

V gene TRBV6-5 combines with J gene TRBJ1-5; a possible D gene is TRBD1 (6 bases). Germline lookup yields CDR1 MNHEY and CDR2 SVGAGI. CDR3 size: 13 residues. Trimming took off 7 bases at V and 5 bases at J, with 12 bases between the two ends. For the CDR3, the DNA is TGTGCCAGCACCACAAAGGGGGATCAGCCCCAGCATTTT. Translating it yields CASTTKGDQPQHF.

V gene TRBV11-2 combines with J gene TRBJ2-1; D is ambiguous. The CDR3 length is 13 residues. The germline gives CDR1 SGHAT, CDR2 FQNNGV. V was trimmed by 5 bases and J by 7 bases, leaving 12 bases between them. The CDR3 coding sequence is TGTGCCAGCAGCCCCCAGGAACGGAATGAGCAGTTCTTC. This encodes CASSPQERNEQFF. The full variable domain, rest sourced from reference TRBV11-2 and TRBJ2-1, is EAGVAQSPRYKIIEKRQSVAFWCNPISGHATLYWYQQILGQGPKLLIQFQNNGVVDDSQLPKDRFSAERLKGVDSTLKIQPAKLEDSAVYLCASSPQERNEQFFGPGTRLTVL.

This chain connects TRBV10-3 to TRBJ2-1; 8 bases agree with TRBD1. V trimming: 6 bases; J trimming: 0 bases; junction bases outside the gene matches: 7. Germline-derived CDR1 and CDR2 are ENHRY and SYGVKD. This CDR3 spans 16 amino acids. The CDR3 DNA follows: TGTGCCATCAGATCGACAGGGGCGAGCTCCTACAATGAGCAGTTCTTC. Translating it yields CAIRSTGASSYNEQFF.

The chain is built from TRBV5-4 and TRBJ1-2, with 10 nucleotides matching TRBD1. V shed 4 bases, J shed 6 bases, and the junction held 6 bases outside the gene matches. Germline V gives CDR1 SGHNT, CDR2 YYREEE (reference sequence). The CDR3 totals 14 residues. CDR3 DNA: TGTGCCAGCAGCGGGGGACAGGGGCAAAATGGCTACACCTTC. Translation: CASSGGQGQNGYTF.

The V call is TRBV20-1, the J call TRBJ2-2, with 11 bases that match TRBD1. Germline trimming cut 3 bases from V and 6 bases from J; bases unmatched to any gene: 6. Germline V CDR1 and CDR2: DFQATT, SNEGSKA (reference sequence). This CDR3 is 15 amino acids long. CDR3 amino acids: CSASAGTGGSGELFF. Written as DNA, the CDR3 is TGCAGTGCTAGTGCCGGGACAGGGGGTTCCGGGGAGCTGTTTTTT.

The chain uses TRBV10-3 and TRBJ1-5; perhaps TRBD1 as D (6 bases). Germline CDR1 ENHRY, CDR2 SYGVKD. V lost 6 bases and J 1 base, leaving 7 bases between the germline ends. CDR3 size: 13 residues. The CDR3 is CAIRGTSNQPQHF. DNA for the CDR3: TGTGCCATCAGAGGGACAAGCAATCAGCCCCAGCATTTT.

The V call is TRBV11-2, the J call TRBJ2-5; D remains unclear. The CDR3 totals 11 residues. Germline CDR1 reads SGHAT; CDR2 reads FQNNGV. The V and J ends lost 7 bases and 0 bases respectively, with 3 bases between them. The CDR3 DNA sequence: TGTGCCAGCATGTACCAAGAGACCCAGTACTTC. Its protein is CASMYQETQYF.

The rearrangement uses TRBV27 and TRBJ1-2; the D gene is possibly TRBD1 (6 bases). V lost 6 bases, J lost 6 bases, and 14 bases lay in between. In germline, CDR1 is MNHEY, CDR2 SMNVEV (reference sequence). This CDR3 is 13 amino acids long. The CDR3 nucleotides are TGTGCCAGCAGGGACAGTGGGATGCATGGCTACACCTTC. It is translated as CASRDSGMHGYTF.

CDR3 residues: CASSRGQIDQETQYF. CDR3 sequence (DNA): TGCGCCAGCAGCCGCGGACAGATAGACCAAGAGACCCAGTACTTC. The chain is built from TRBV4-1 and TRBJ2-5; D perhaps matches TRBD1 (6 bases). Trimming pared 4 bases from V and 0 bases from J, leaving 12 bases between. The V gene's germline CDR1 is MGHRA and CDR2 YSYEKL. The length of the CDR3 is 15 residues.

The genes are TRBV30 and TRBJ2-5; no clear D gene. CDR1 and CDR2 from the germline V gene are GTSNPN and SVGIG (reference sequence). V lost 5 bases to trimming and J lost 0 bases, with 13 bases between them. This CDR3 contains 14 residues. Here the CDR3 reads CAWHHYGDQETQYF. CDR3 nucleotides: TGTGCCTGGCACCATTATGGCGACCAAGAGACCCAGTACTTC.

This clone was picked up one time. The J gene is TRBJ1-1, the V gene TRBV19; the D gene is possibly TRBD1 (5 bases). CDR1 and CDR2 (germline): LNHDA, SQIVND (reference sequence). This CDR3 comprises 15 residues. V lost 6 bases and J lost 1, with 15 bases in between. The CDR3 bases are TGTGCCAGTAGCACGGGACTGACAACGAACACTGAAGCTTTCTTT. It translates to CASSTGLTTNTEAFF.

This clone has ten or more counts. The chain recombines TRBV10-2 with TRBJ1-1; the D is unclear. CDR1 is WSHSY and CDR2 is SAAADI in the germline V gene. The germline V and J ends were trimmed by 4 bases and 4 bases, with 10 bases remaining between them. The CDR3 is made up of 13 amino acids. CDR3 region: CASSVYSGTEAFF. CDR3 nucleotide sequence: TGCGCCAGCAGTGTTTACAGTGGCACTGAAGCTTTCTTT.

V gene TRBV4-1 combines with J gene TRBJ2-2, with D possibly being TRBD1 (6 bases). This CDR3 has 15 residues. From germline, CDR1 is MGHRA and CDR2 YSYEKL. The V and J ends lost 1 base and 5 bases respectively, with 11 bases between them. CDR3 in DNA: TGCGCCAGCAGCCAAGTGTCCCAGGGGACCGGGGAGCTGTTTTTT. As protein: CASSQVSQGTGELFF.

The V call is TRBV18, the J call TRBJ1-2; no reliable D call. V gave up 6 bases and J gave up 2 bases, with 7 bases separating them. Germline V gene data show CDR1 as KGHSH and CDR2 as LQKENI. The CDR3 spans 12 residues. CDR3 in DNA: TGTGCCAGCTCGTCAGAAAACTATGGCTACACCTTC. Translation gives CASSSENYGYTF.

This chain uses TRBV6-1 with TRBJ2-7, with D uncertain. The CDR3 totals 13 residues. Germline loops: CDR1 MNHNS, CDR2 SASEGT. Trimming removed 2 bases from V and 7 bases from J, with 12 bases in between. The CDR3 DNA sequence: TGTGCCAGCAGTGAATCCCACATGAGGGAGCAGTACTTC. Its protein product is CASSESHMREQYF.

V and J are TRBV6-2 or TRBV6-3 and TRBJ2-1; D unclear. Germline V gene lookup returns CDR1 MNHEY and CDR2 SVGEGT. V shed 4 bases and J shed 8 bases, with 12 bases lying between them. The CDR3 runs to 13 residues. CDR3 sequence reads: CASSSLTGHEQFF. The CDR3 DNA is TGTGCCAGCAGTTCCTTGACCGGGCATGAGCAGTTCTTC.

This chain joins TRBV6-6 and TRBJ1-2, with 9 bases aligning to TRBD1. This CDR3 has 12 amino acids. The trim removed 8 bases at V and 7 bases at J, leaving 5 bases unmatched. Germline CDR1 and CDR2: MNHNY and SVGAGI (reference sequence). The CDR3 protein is CASDDRGGGYTF. The CDR3 nucleotides read TGTGCCAGCGATGACAGGGGGGGTGGCTACACCTTC.

This chain links TRBV6-5 with TRBJ2-7; D is unclear. The V gene's germline CDR1 is MNHEY and CDR2 SVGAGI. The V and J ends lost 0 bases and 3 bases respectively, with 12 bases between them. The CDR3 extends over 15 amino acids. This CDR3 reads CASSYSFTRDYEQYF. The CDR3 DNA follows: TGTGCCAGCAGTTACTCTTTCACAAGAGACTACGAGCAGTACTTC.

The chain couples TRBV27 to TRBJ1-6, with D unresolved. The germline CDR1 and CDR2 sequences are MNHEY and SMNVEV (reference sequence). The ends were cut back, 2 bases at V and 7 bases at J, with 9 bases in the middle. The CDR3 is 14 amino acids. DNA of the CDR3: TGTGCCAGCAGTTTACTACCATCCAATTCACCCCTCCACTTT. As protein: CASSLLPSNSPLHF.

J is TRBJ2-1 and V is TRBV3-1 (or the pseudogene TRBV3-2); TRBD2 aligns across 14 bases. Germline CDR1 and CDR2: LGHDT and YNNKEL (reference sequence). After removal of 1 base from V and 8 bases from J, the junction contained 16 bases not matched to a gene. CDR3 length: 20 residues. Written as DNA, the CDR3 is TGTGCCAGCAGCCAAGTGGGACTAGCGGGAGTAGCCACCACCACCCATGAGCAGTTCTTC. Protein sequence: CASSQVGLAGVATTTHEQFF.

This clone was recorded only once. The chain links TRBV7-8 to TRBJ1-1; no reliable D call. CDR1 and CDR2 from the germline V gene are SGHVS and FQNEAQ. This CDR3 is built from 13 residues. V gave up 4 bases and J gave up 2 bases, with 8 bases separating them. This CDR3 is CASSWEGNTEAFF. CDR3 coding DNA: TGTGCCAGCAGCTGGGAGGGTAACACTGAAGCTTTCTTT.

This clone appeared a few times. This chain links TRBV4-1 with TRBJ1-5; D ambiguous. Looked up from germline, CDR1 is MGHRA and CDR2 is YSYEKL. The CDR3 length is 15 residues. V gave up 3 bases and J gave up 1 base, with 10 bases separating them. The CDR3 nucleotides are TGCGCCAGCAGCCAGCACAGCGTGAGCAATCAGCCCCAGCATTTT. It yields the protein CASSQHSVSNQPQHF.

This clone was seen more than once but under ten times. This chain connects TRBV2 to TRBJ1-1; D gene uncertain. The CDR3 has 12 residues. The V gene lost 4 bases and the J gene lost 1 base, with 4 bases spanning the gap. Germline values: CDR1 SNHLY, CDR2 FYNNEI. CDR3 coding DNA: TGTGCCAGCAGTGCTAGGAACACTGAAGCTTTCTTT. Translating gives CASSARNTEAFF. The full variable domain, in which reference TRBV2 and TRBJ1-1 provide the parts outside the CDR3, is EPEVTQTPSHQVTQMGQEVILRCVPISNHLYFYWYRQILGQKVEFLVSFYNNEISEKSEIFDDQFSVERPDGSNFTLKIRSTKLEDSAMYFCASSARNTEAFFGQGTRLTVV.

This chain connects TRBV20-1 to TRBJ2-1, with TRBD2 matching over 8 bases. The germline V gene has CDR1 DFQATT and CDR2 SNEGSKA (reference sequence). With V trimmed by 3 bases and J by 5 bases, 9 bases remained unmatched. The CDR3 runs to 15 residues. The CDR3 DNA reads TGCAGTGCTAGTGTTACGGGACTAGTCCACAATGAGCAGTTCTTC. Its translation: CSASVTGLVHNEQFF.